Below, 21 T cell receptor beta chains from the same sample are listed, as sequenced in a study of shared clonotypes between healthy human individuals. Here immunoSEQ multiplex PCR was the method, and the copy in TCRdb shows in-frame clones only, minus some. The table includes approximately 980,000 clones, 70% to 85% detected once. Sequences were obtained from memory CD4+ T cells sorted from blood. Subset described: CD45RA-negative fraction. The receptor source for this set is a man between 18 and 29 years old in good health.

The chain has TRBV5-6 and TRBJ1-1; D gene unclear. Deletions cut 2 bases from V and 6 bases from J, with 17 bases between. CDR1 and CDR2 from the germline V gene are SGHDT and YYEEEE. The CDR3 contains 15 residues. The CDR3 spells CASSFERKGFPEAFF. For the CDR3, the DNA is TGTGCCAGCAGCTTTGAGAGGAAGGGTTTCCCTGAAGCTTTCTTT.

This clone was seen a few times. V usage is TRBV10-3 and J usage is TRBJ2-7; D is ambiguous. The CDR3 is 13 residues long. V was cut by 4 bases and J by 2 bases, with 9 bases left in between. The germline CDR1 and CDR2 sequences are ENHRY and SYGVKD. The CDR3, as DNA: TGTGCCATCAGTGGAACAACCACCTACGAGCAGTACTTC. Translation gives CAISGTTTYEQYF.

V and J are TRBV2 and TRBJ1-2; the D gene is possibly TRBD1 (6 bases). Trimming stripped 4 bases from V and 0 bases from J, with 12 bases between. CDR1 is SNHLY, CDR2 FYNNEI, per germline. The CDR3 runs 15 residues. The CDR3, as DNA: TGTGCCAGCAGTGCTTTGGACAGTGCTAACTATGGCTACACCTTC. It specifies CASSALDSANYGYTF.

The rearrangement joins TRBV10-1 to TRBJ1-1; D remains unclear. Per the germline V gene, CDR1 is WNHNN and CDR2 is SYGVQD (reference sequence). The CDR3 has 13 amino acids. The V gene lost 4 bases and the J gene lost 2 bases, with 8 bases spanning the gap. CDR3 nucleotide sequence: TGCGCCAGCAGTGCCAGATACAACACTGAAGCTTTCTTT. This encodes CASSARYNTEAFF.

The chain couples TRBV2 to TRBJ2-1; 10 nucleotides line up with TRBD2. CDR3 length: 14 residues. Germline assignment: CDR1 SNHLY and CDR2 FYNNEI. The V segment lost 8 bases and the J segment 9 bases; nucleotides outside the gene matches: 10. The chain's CDR3 is CASVLAGVLGEQFF. CDR3 DNA sequence: TGTGCCAGCGTCCTAGCGGGGGTCCTTGGTGAGCAGTTCTTC. The whole variable domain, remainder taken from reference TRBV2 and TRBJ2-1, is EPEVTQTPSHQVTQMGQEVILRCVPISNHLYFYWYRQILGQKVEFLVSFYNNEISEKSEIFDDQFSVERPDGSNFTLKIRSTKLEDSAMYFCASVLAGVLGEQFFGPGTRLTVL.

This chain uses TRBV30 with TRBJ1-2; D is perhaps TRBD1 (6 bases). Trimming left V 3 bases short and J 5 bases short, with 16 bases between. The CDR3 has 14 residues. Germline V CDR1 and CDR2: GTSNPN, SVGIG (reference sequence). CDR3 region: CAWRPTGREYGYTF. CDR3 DNA sequence: TGTGCCTGGAGACCAACAGGGAGGGAGTATGGCTACACCTTC.

V is TRBV18 and J is TRBJ2-7; no firm D call. Germline CDR1 and CDR2: KGHSH and LQKENI. The CDR3 consists of 12 residues. The V end was cut by 3 bases, the J end by 5 bases, with 8 bases between. CDR3 nucleotide sequence: TGTGCCAGCTCACCTGGGATAGACGAGCAGTACTTC. Translating it yields CASSPGIDEQYF.

The genes are TRBV6-1 and TRBJ1-4; 7 nucleotides line up with TRBD1. The trim removed 2 bases at V and 4 bases at J, leaving 7 bases unmatched. The germline gives CDR1 MNHNS, CDR2 SASEGT. The CDR3 length is 16 residues. For the CDR3, the DNA is TGTGCCAGCAGTGAATATCCGGGACAGCTTAATGAAAAACTGTTTTTT. Translation: CASSEYPGQLNEKLFF.

This clone was observed a handful of times. This chain joins TRBV29-1 and TRBJ2-3; 7 bases match TRBD2. The germline CDR1 and CDR2 sequences are SQVTM and ANQGSEA. The CDR3 extends over 12 amino acids. The junction had 3 bases not matched to a gene; V was cut back by 7 bases and J by 2 bases. In DNA, the CDR3 is TGCAGCGGGGACTACAACACAGATACGCAGTATTTT. Translated: CSGDYNTDTQYF.

The CDR3: CASSTQGWREQYF. The CDR3 DNA sequence: TGTGCCAGCAGTACTCAGGGATGGCGAGAGCAGTACTTC. This rearrangement joins TRBV6-5 to TRBJ2-7, with D possibly being TRBD1 (5 bases). CDR1 and CDR2 (germline): MNHEY, SVGAGI. Trimming shortened V by 5 bases and J by 7 bases, and 15 bases separated the two germline ends. The CDR3 extends over 13 amino acids.

This clone was detected only a few times. This chain uses TRBV2 with TRBJ1-2, with unresolved D. V lost 6 bases and J lost 6, with 17 bases in between. The CDR3 is 14 residues long. Germline V gives CDR1 SNHLY, CDR2 FYNNEI. The CDR3 coding sequence is TGTGCCAGCAGCCTGACCTGGACGGGAGATGGCTACACCTTC. This sequence encodes CASSLTWTGDGYTF.

V usage is TRBV4-1 and J usage is TRBJ1-1; D remains ambiguous. CDR1 is MGHRA and CDR2 is YSYEKL in the germline V gene. This CDR3 is built from 17 residues. Trimming took 1 base from V and 0 from J, leaving 15 bases between them. CDR3 DNA sequence: TGCGCCAGCAGCCAAGCGGAGTTTCTGGTACTGAACACTGAAGCTTTCTTT. Residues: CASSQAEFLVLNTEAFF.

This clone was seen more than once but under ten times. V is TRBV5-4 and J is TRBJ2-5; D is unclear. Trimming took 0 bases from V and 2 from J, leaving 8 bases between them. The CDR3 sequence is 14 residues long. The germline gives CDR1 SGHNT, CDR2 YYREEE (reference sequence). The CDR3 is CASSLAPLQETQYF. CDR3 DNA: TGTGCCAGCAGCTTGGCCCCTTTACAAGAGACCCAGTACTTC.

Comments on this clone: Other DNA variants within this sample encode the same CDR3. V is TRBV6-6 and J is TRBJ1-1; 7 positions agree with TRBD1. V gave up 5 bases and J gave up 5 bases; unmatched junction bases: 5. The germline CDR1 and CDR2 sequences are MNHNY and SVGAGI (reference sequence). This CDR3 region has 13 residues. This CDR3 is CASSRQGGTEAFF. CDR3 in DNA: TGTGCCAGCAGTCGACAGGGCGGGACTGAAGCTTTCTTT.

This clone appeared a single time. The sample contains more than one DNA sequence encoding this CDR3. This chain joins TRBV6-1 and TRBJ2-5; D unclear. This CDR3 spans 12 amino acids. Per the germline V gene, CDR1 is MNHNS and CDR2 is SASEGT. The V gene lost 0 bases and the J gene lost 5 bases, with 4 bases spanning the gap. The CDR3 sequence: CASSEAWETQYF. Written as DNA, the CDR3 is TGTGCCAGCAGTGAAGCGTGGGAGACCCAGTACTTC.

This clone was seen just once. J is TRBJ2-1 and V is TRBV6-1, with a weak D call TRBD1 (5 bases). This CDR3 comprises 14 residues. Per the germline V gene, CDR1 is MNHNS and CDR2 is SASEGT. The V end was cut by 7 bases, the J end by 4 bases, with 14 bases between. Written as DNA, the CDR3 is TGTGCCAGCAAACCCTACGACAGTTACAATGAGCAGTTCTTC. As protein: CASKPYDSYNEQFF.

The CDR3 DNA is TGCGCCAGCAGTGAGTCAGGGTTATATGAAGCTTTCTTT. Its protein is CASSESGLYEAFF. V gene TRBV10-1 combines with J gene TRBJ1-1, with D unclear. V lost 0 bases and J lost 7, with 9 bases in between. The CDR3 has 13 amino acids. CDR1 is WNHNN and CDR2 is SYGVQD in the germline V gene (reference sequence).

The rearrangement links TRBV5-5 to TRBJ1-4; D possibly corresponds to TRBD1 (5 bases). V was cut by 0 bases and J by 8 bases, with 14 bases left in between. The germline V gene encodes CDR1 SGHKS and CDR2 YYEKEE (reference sequence). The CDR3 totals 15 residues. CDR3 region: CASSLGLREGEKLFF. CDR3 sequence (DNA): TGTGCCAGCAGCTTGGGATTGAGGGAGGGGGAAAAACTGTTTTTT. The full variable domain, in which reference TRBV5-5 and TRBJ1-4 provide the parts outside the CDR3, is DAGVTQSPTHLIKTRGQQVTLRCSPISGHKSVSWYQQVLGQGPQFIFQYYEKEERGRGNFPDRFSARQFPNYSSELNVNALLLGDSALYLCASSLGLREGEKLFFGSGTQLSVL.

This rearrangement joins TRBV5-4 to TRBJ1-6; D is uncertain. V was cut by 4 bases and J by 4 bases, with 12 bases left in between. Germline-derived CDR1 and CDR2 are SGHNT and YYREEE (reference sequence). The CDR3 is 15 amino acids. The CDR3 nucleotides read TGTGCCAGCAGCGATACAGAGGGTTATAATTCACCCCTCCACTTT. It translates to CASSDTEGYNSPLHF.

The CDR3 DNA reads TGCGCCAGCAGCCCCCAAGGAGGGACGAACACTGAAGCTTTCTTT. Translated, it gives CASSPQGGTNTEAFF. The chain joins TRBV5-1 to TRBJ1-1; D is perhaps TRBD1 (5 bases). Germline V gene sequence: CDR1 SGHRS, CDR2 YFSETQ. This CDR3 has 15 amino acids. V was shortened by 4 bases and J by 1 base, with 14 bases between the two germline ends. Full variable domain (rest looked up from reference TRBV5-1 and TRBJ1-1): KAGVTQTPRYLIKTRGQQVTLSCSPISGHRSVSWYQQTPGQGLQFLFEYFSETQRNKGNFPGRFSGRQFSNSRSEMNVSTLELGDSALYLCASSPQGGTNTEAFFGQGTRLTVV.

In this sample, this clone turned up a few times. The CDR3 region is CASRYLGTSTSPQYF. The CDR3 DNA is TGTGCCAGCAGGTACCTTGGGACTTCCACATCCCCGCAGTATTTT. The rearrangement joins TRBV6-5 to TRBJ2-3, with D perhaps matching TRBD2 (6 bases). Germline CDR1 and CDR2: MNHEY and SVGAGI. The CDR3 spans 15 residues. V lost 6 bases to trimming and J lost 10 bases, with 23 bases between them.